This T cell receptor beta chain was sequenced during a study of T-cell memory formation after mild COVID-19. Study context: Most TCR clusters belonged to a single donor.

To note about this clonotype: What it recognizes is unknown.

From germline, CDR1 is MNHNY and CDR2 SVGAGI (reference sequence). J gave up 7 bases and V 5 bases, and 7 bases lay outside the gene matches. The CDR3 has 14 residues. Points from the study as a whole: Clones that contracted clustered mainly in CM and EM if CD4+ and in EMRA if CD8+.

MiXCR was run by TCRdb on the 5' RACE reads, yielding one entry per CDR3 protein. The sample holds around 470,000 distinct CDR3 sequences; 15% to 20% are singletons and the top ten take 7.5% to 10%. V gene TRBV6-6 combines with J gene TRBJ2-1, with TRBD2 identical over 8 bases. This TCR came from an adult woman who had mild COVID-19 (a few samples of this study predate the infection). Cell type and time point are not known. The sample consisted of PBMCs or a T cell subset sorted from them (not recorded which). As DNA, the CDR3 is TGTGCCAGCAGTCCGGGGGGGCTTGAGAATGAGCAGTTCTTC. Its translation: CASSPGGLENEQFF.